The source of this TCR beta chain is a study of identical twins (dated by TCRdb to about 2016). For the wider study: The study deep-sequenced TCR alpha and beta repertoires from monozygotic twins, unrelated adults of various ages and cord blood to test whether fetal clonotypes persist. To rule out contamination, the twin experiments were replicated at different times with different library preparation protocols. Results and caveats for the whole study, not just this receptor: Zero-insertion analyses could be partly confounded by invariant T cells such as MAIT and iNKT, though diverse VJ usage argued against such confounding for most clonotypes. Abundant cord blood beta clonotypes carried fewer insertions; young adult naive repertoires showed a weaker similar trend, while memory repertoires showed none. Compared with coincidental sharing between unrelated individuals, out-of-frame TCR alpha sequences shared between twins had an excess of sequences with low generation probability. Conclusions relied on cross-sectional statistical analysis, since the same donors could not be followed over many years. Recombination models systematically underestimated out-of-frame TCR alpha sharing in monozygotic twins but agreed with sharing between unrelated individuals. In beta out-of-frame sequences, excess twin sharing was weaker, because having fewer shared sequences lowered the signal-to-noise ratio.

Every donor was a healthy Caucasian. Three unrelated non-twin adults were also sequenced: a male aged 18 to 30, a male aged 50 to 59 and a female aged 50 to 59. Using Miltenyi CD45RO+ enrichment and human naive T-cell isolation kits, memory (CD45RO+) and naive T cells were isolated from PBMC. Library preparation used 5' RACE. TCRdb records Illumina HiSeq 2000 as the sequencer. A universal primer binding site was added through template switching, and the final cDNA carried a unique molecular identifier so that TCR cDNA molecules could be counted accurately. Specific primers in the conserved constant-segment region were used to synthesize first-strand cDNA for the TCR alpha and beta chains. To control for contamination, every cDNA library was double barcoded, receiving both a SMART-Mk sample barcode and Illumina barcodes. Two successive PCR steps introduced TruSeq adapter sequences along with Illumina sample barcodes. The TCR alpha and beta cDNA libraries were sequenced on the Illumina HiSeq platform using custom primers. The authors processed their data as follows. MiGEC was used to process raw reads and extract unique molecular identifiers, and MiXCR was used to find CDR3 positions. For each individual, recombination models were inferred using an EM algorithm with the repgenHMM and IGoR tools. Shared clonotypes were analyzed with the tcR package in R, and sharing was normalized by the product of cloneset sizes. To study raw recombination without the effects of thymic and clonal selection, out-of-frame nonproductive sequences were analyzed. TCRdb ran its own pipeline on the public reads, namely fastp trimming at Q25 and MiXCR clone calling, and kept in-frame beta chains. All rows with the same CDR3 protein become a single entry with the most common DNA and genes. TCRdb assigned the V and J calls; the authors' analysis was not used. The sample records 350,000 or so distinct CDR3 sequences, approximately 8.8% of which are singletons. The ten largest clones capture more than 8% of the sample.

The germline ends are 18 bases apart after V is trimmed by 5 bases and J by 5 bases. The CDR3 has 15 amino acids, counting the end cysteine and phenylalanine. Of the read, only the CDR3 DNA is kept; its 45 bases are in frame from base 1. According to the germline V gene (reference sequence), CDR1 reads SEHNR and CDR2 reads FQNEAQ. There are many counts of this clonotype. Its specific antigen is unknown. Base qualities are not recorded, but no much larger clone differs from it by a single base. Recombination joined TRBV7-9 with TRBJ1-1; the D region possibly corresponds to TRBD1 (6 bases align). Sequenced input: naive T cells sorted from blood. In light of the paper, this sample's cell subset or site label describes: cells isolated with a human naive T-cell isolation kit. This receptor was identified in a woman between 45 and 60 years old in good health. The DNA is as follows: TGTGCCAGCAGCGAAGGCAGGGGCGATCGGACTGAAGCTTTCTTT. The encoded protein is CASSEGRGDRTEAFF. Reference TRBV7-9 and TRBJ1-1 genes cover what lies past the CDR3, so the full variable domain is DTGVSQNPRHKITKRGQNVTFRCDPISEHNRLYWYRQTLGQGPEFLTYFQNEAQLEKSRLLSDRFSAERPKGSFSTLEIQRTEQGDSAMYLCASSEGRGDRTEAFFGQGTRLTVV.